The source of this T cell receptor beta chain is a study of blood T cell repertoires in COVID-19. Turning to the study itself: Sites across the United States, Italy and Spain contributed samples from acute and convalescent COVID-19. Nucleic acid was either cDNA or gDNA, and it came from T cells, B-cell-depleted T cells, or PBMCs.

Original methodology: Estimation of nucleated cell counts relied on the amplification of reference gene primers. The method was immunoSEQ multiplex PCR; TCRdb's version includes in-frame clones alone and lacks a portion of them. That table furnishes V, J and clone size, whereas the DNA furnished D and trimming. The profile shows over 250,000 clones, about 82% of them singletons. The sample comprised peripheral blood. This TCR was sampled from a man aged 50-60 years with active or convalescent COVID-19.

The DNA for the CDR3 is TGTGCCAGCAGCTTAAAACTGGGACAGGGGGCCGTTTGTAGTCAGCCCCAGCATTTT. Its translation: CASSLKLGQGAVCSQPQHF. The chain couples TRBV7-3 to TRBJ1-5, with 12 bases aligning to TRBD1. The germline gives CDR1 SGHTA, CDR2 FQGTGA. J was trimmed by 6 bases and V by 1 base; bases with no gene match: 13. This CDR3 is 19 amino acids long.